Sequencing of this T cell receptor beta chain was carried out in a study of CD8 T cells in ankylosing spondylitis. Study results and limitations: Peripheral blood samples showed relatively rare disease-linked clones, and these clones were CD8+. From matched ankylosing spondylitis synovial fluid, disease-linked clones were reportedly recovered at significantly enriched levels. Blood from ankylosing spondylitis patients appeared to carry a characteristic roughly eight-variant TCR beta motif.

On this clonotype: Its antigen is unknown.

With molecular barcodes, quantitative 5'-RACE was used to make the TCR beta libraries. TCRdb re-analysed the 5' RACE reads in MiXCR, keeping a single row per CDR3 protein. This table has about 390,000 distinct CDR3 sequences, 20% to 25% appearing once. CDR3 size: 12 residues. Germline V gives CDR1 LNHDA, CDR2 SQIVND (reference sequence). Trimming shortened V by 10 bases and J by 7 bases, and 16 bases separated the two germline ends. The chain employs TRBV19 and TRBJ1-2, with no clear D. The sequence derives from a male donor with ankylosing spondylitis. Sequencing used blood, either unsorted or a sorted T cell fraction (not recorded which). The CDR3: CATSRDFRGYTF. CDR3 DNA: TGTGCCACTTCCCGGGATTTTCGTGGCTACACCTTC.